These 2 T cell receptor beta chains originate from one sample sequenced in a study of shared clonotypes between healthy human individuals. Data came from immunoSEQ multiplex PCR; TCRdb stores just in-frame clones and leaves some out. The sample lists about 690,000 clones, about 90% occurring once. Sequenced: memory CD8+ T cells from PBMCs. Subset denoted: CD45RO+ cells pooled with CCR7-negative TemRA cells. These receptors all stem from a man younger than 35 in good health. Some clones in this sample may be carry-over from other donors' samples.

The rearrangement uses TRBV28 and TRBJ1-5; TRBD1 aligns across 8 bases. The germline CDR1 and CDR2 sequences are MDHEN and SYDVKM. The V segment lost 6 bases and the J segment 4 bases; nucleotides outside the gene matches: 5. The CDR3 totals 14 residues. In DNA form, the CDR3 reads TGTGCCAGCAGGGGATGGACAGGGAATCAGCCCCAGCATTTT. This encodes CASRGWTGNQPQHF.

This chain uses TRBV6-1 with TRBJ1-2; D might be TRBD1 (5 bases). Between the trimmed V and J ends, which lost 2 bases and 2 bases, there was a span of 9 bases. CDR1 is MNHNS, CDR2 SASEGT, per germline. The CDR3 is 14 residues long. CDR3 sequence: CASSETGGNYGYTF. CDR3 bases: TGTGCCAGCAGTGAAACGGGGGGGAACTATGGCTACACCTTC.